Listed below are T cell receptor beta chains from one sample, sequenced in a study of blood T cell repertoires in COVID-19. Sequencing was performed with immunoSEQ multiplex PCR; in TCRdb, only in-frame clones are kept and a portion is missing. The table records some 180,000 clones, 65% to 80% of them present only once. The sample comprised peripheral blood. The receptors were gathered from a man aged 50 to 59 who had recovered from COVID-19. CDR3s include the opening cysteine and the closing phenylalanine or tryptophan. A D gene is named only where the DNA matches it firmly. Some rows mark clone size as missing; the rest say once, few, many or name a class of expanded clone.

d_call: -
v_call: TRBV14
clone_size: -
j_call: TRBJ2-7
cdr3_aa: CASSQVGAREQYF
cdr3_nt: TGTGCCAGCAGCCAAGTGGGGGCGAGGGAGCAGTACTTC

d_call: -
v_call: TRBV27
clone_size: once
j_call: TRBJ2-1
cdr3_aa: CASSYVQQDNEQFF
cdr3_nt: TGTGCCAGCAGCTACGTTCAACAGGACAATGAGCAGTTCTTC

d_call: TRBD2
v_call: TRBV6-2/TRBV6-3
clone_size: -
j_call: TRBJ2-7
cdr3_aa: CASSYQRDRGTSPAYEQYF
cdr3_nt: TGTGCCAGCAGTTACCAAAGAGACCGGGGGACTAGTCCAGCCTACGAGCAGTACTTC

d_call: TRBD1
v_call: TRBV28
clone_size: -
j_call: TRBJ2-7
cdr3_aa: CASRRGQGYEQYF
cdr3_nt: TGTGCCAGCAGAAGGGGACAGGGGTACGAGCAGTACTTC

d_call: -
v_call: TRBV10-1
clone_size: -
j_call: TRBJ2-1
cdr3_aa: CASSEGKSNEQFF
cdr3_nt: TGCGCCAGCAGTGAGGGCAAGTCGAATGAGCAGTTCTTC

d_call: TRBD2
v_call: TRBV11-2
clone_size: -
j_call: TRBJ2-1
cdr3_aa: CASSSGLDYNEQFF
cdr3_nt: TGTGCCAGCAGCTCGGGACTAGACTACAATGAGCAGTTCTTC

d_call: TRBD2
v_call: TRBV6-5
clone_size: -
j_call: TRBJ2-1
cdr3_aa: CASSYARGVKNEQFF
cdr3_nt: TGTGCCAGCAGCTATGCCCGGGGGGTCAAGAATGAGCAGTTCTTC

d_call: TRBD2
v_call: TRBV29-1
clone_size: -
j_call: TRBJ2-1
cdr3_aa: CSVEIAGAGYNEQFF
cdr3_nt: TGCAGCGTTGAAATAGCGGGAGCTGGGTACAATGAGCAGTTCTTC

d_call: -
v_call: TRBV2
clone_size: -
j_call: TRBJ1-4
cdr3_aa: CASSEGTWGEKLFF
cdr3_nt: TGTGCCAGCAGTGAAGGGACTTGGGGTGAAAAACTGTTTTTT

d_call: TRBD2
v_call: TRBV13
clone_size: few
j_call: TRBJ2-1
cdr3_aa: CASSLKFRTSGSNEQFF
cdr3_nt: TGTGCCAGCAGCTTAAAATTTAGGACTAGCGGGAGCAATGAGCAGTTCTTC

d_call: TRBD1
v_call: TRBV19
clone_size: -
j_call: TRBJ2-5
cdr3_aa: CASSAGTGADQETQYF
cdr3_nt: TGTGCCAGTAGTGCCGGGACAGGGGCCGACCAAGAGACCCAGTACTTC

d_call: -
v_call: TRBV7-6
clone_size: -
j_call: TRBJ2-2
cdr3_aa: CASSPSSLGNTGELFF
cdr3_nt: TGTGCCAGCAGCCCTAGTAGCTTGGGGAACACCGGGGAGCTGTTTTTT

d_call: TRBD2
v_call: TRBV7-7
clone_size: few
j_call: TRBJ2-5
cdr3_aa: CASSSRLAGGNQETQYF
cdr3_nt: TGTGCCAGCAGCTCGAGACTAGCGGGAGGGAACCAAGAGACCCAGTACTTC

d_call: -
v_call: TRBV7-9
clone_size: -
j_call: TRBJ1-4
cdr3_aa: CASSTRSFGRRTNEKLFF
cdr3_nt: TGTGCCAGCAGCACGCGCTCGTTTGGGAGGCGGACTAATGAAAAACTGTTTTTT

d_call: -
v_call: TRBV30
clone_size: -
j_call: TRBJ1-6
cdr3_aa: CAWNREDRGISPLHF
cdr3_nt: TGTGCCTGGAACAGAGAGGACCGGGGTATTTCACCCCTCCACTTT

d_call: TRBD2
v_call: TRBV10-1
clone_size: -
j_call: TRBJ2-7
cdr3_aa: CASSGVEFQREGPYEQYF
cdr3_nt: TGCGCCAGCAGCGGAGTGGAGTTTCAGCGGGAGGGCCCCTACGAGCAGTACTTC

d_call: TRBD1
v_call: TRBV5-1
clone_size: -
j_call: TRBJ2-2
cdr3_aa: CASSRQGNTGELFF
cdr3_nt: TGCGCCAGCAGCCGACAGGGTAACACCGGGGAGCTGTTTTTT